Below, 15 T cell receptor beta chains from the same sample are listed, as sequenced in a study of Graves' ophthalmopathy and Graves' hyperthyroidism. Amplification from RNA transcripts yielded the TCR beta CDR3 regions. Amplification began with first-round RT-PCR using HTBI primers, then second-round multiplex PCR was performed. Via MiXCR, TCRdb re-called the multiplex PCR reads, giving one row per CDR3 protein. Here the sample spans roughly 1.1 million distinct CDR3 sequences, about two fifths being singletons. Source material: peripheral blood or thyroid tissue (not recorded which). These TCRs come from an adult man with Graves' hyperthyroidism.

This clonotype was observed a few times. The genes are TRBV7-9 and TRBJ2-7; 7 nucleotides align to TRBD1. Unmatched junction bases numbered 13, after V lost 5 bases and J lost 6 bases. The CDR3 has 15 amino acids. The germline CDR1 and CDR2 sequences are SEHNR and FQNEAQ (reference sequence). The CDR3 coding sequence is TGTGCCAGCAGCCCCACCGGGACAGCGGTTCGCGAGCAGTACTTC. Its translation is CASSPTGTAVREQYF.

Notes on this clonotype: Because it lacks the conserved phenylalanine or tryptophan at the end, this CDR3 is likely a read error. The DNA is left out, because the CDR3 cannot be placed on it with certainty; the CDR3 is given as TCRdb lists it. This chain joins TRBV9 and TRBJ2-6. CDR1 SGDLS and CDR2 YYNGEE come from the germline V gene. The CDR3 numbers 13 amino acids, ends counted. CDR3 loop: CASRPSGANVLTV.

In regard to this clonotype: A much larger clone sits a single nucleotide away, making a read error possible. The V and J genes are TRBV5-1 and TRBJ2-7; the D gene is possibly TRBD1 (6 bases). The germline V gene has CDR1 SGHRS and CDR2 YFSETQ. The length of the CDR3 is 14 residues. The CDR3 sequence: CASSEFDRSYERYF. The CDR3 DNA reads as TGCGCCAGCAGCGAGTTCGACAGGAGCTACGAGCGGTACTTC.

This chain uses TRBV7-9 with TRBJ2-7; 9 bases match TRBD2. The J segment lost 6 bases and the V segment lost 3 bases, leaving 15 bases of the junction unmatched. The CDR3 totals 17 residues. Germline lookup yields CDR1 SEHNR and CDR2 FQNEAQ (reference sequence). CDR3 amino acids: CASSLGFKIAGVGEQYF. CDR3 nucleotide sequence: TGTGCCAGCAGCTTGGGATTTAAGATAGCGGGAGTGGGCGAGCAGTACTTC.

The chain is built from TRBV5-6 and TRBJ2-7, with 10 bases lining up with TRBD2. The germline V gene has CDR1 SGHDT and CDR2 YYEEEE. V dropped 4 bases and J dropped 2; count of bases not matched to a gene: 6. The CDR3 is 15 amino acids. Here the CDR3 reads CASSPTSGFPYEQYF. The CDR3, as DNA: TGTGCCAGCAGCCCGACTAGCGGGTTTCCCTACGAGCAGTACTTC.

This clonotype has only a few counts. The chain is built from TRBV4-1 and TRBJ1-2; D not certain. Germline V gene data show CDR1 as MGHRA and CDR2 as YSYEKL. Trimming took 1 base from V and 3 from J, leaving 12 bases between them. This CDR3 spans 15 amino acids. The CDR3 nucleotides read TGCGCCAGCAGCCAAGCTTTGGTGCCAGACTATGGCTACACCTTC. It yields the protein CASSQALVPDYGYTF.

This clonotype appeared many times. The chain uses TRBV2 and TRBJ1-1; no clear D gene. The CDR3 runs to 11 residues. Germline CDR1 reads SNHLY; CDR2 reads FYNNEI. Trimming stripped 8 bases from V and 8 bases from J, with 12 bases between. The CDR3 coding sequence is TGTGCCAGCTCCCCCACAAGGGAAGCTTTCTTT. This translates into CASSPTREAFF.

This chain uses TRBV25-1 with TRBJ1-5, with a tentative D call TRBD1 (5 bases). Germline CDR1 is MGHDK and CDR2 is SYGVNS. Trimming took 3 bases from V and 6 from J, leaving 9 bases between them. This CDR3 is 13 amino acids long. The CDR3: CASSDRGSQPQHF. As DNA, the CDR3 is TGTGCCAGCAGTGATAGGGGCTCTCAGCCCCAGCATTTT.

Notes on this clonotype: This may come from a read error, since a much larger clone is one base off. The chain employs TRBV10-3 and TRBJ1-1; D call uncertain. Per the germline V gene, CDR1 is ENHRY and CDR2 is SYGVKD. V shed 10 bases and J shed 7 bases, with 13 bases lying between them. The CDR3 extends over 11 amino acids. CDR3: CASDNNVEAFF. The CDR3 nucleotides are TGTGCCAGCGATAATAACGTTGAAGCTTTCTTT.

The V gene is TRBV20-1, the J gene TRBJ2-7, with a weak D call TRBD2 (6 bases). Per the germline V gene, CDR1 is DFQATT and CDR2 is SNEGSKA (reference sequence). CDR3 length equals 14 residues. With 0 bases removed from V and 4 bases from J, the gap between germline ends came to 13 bases. The CDR3 protein is CSAREGRDGYEQYF. CDR3 nucleotide sequence: TGCAGTGCTAGAGAGGGGCGGGATGGGTACGAGCAGTACTTC.

This clonotype has a count of ten or more. This chain connects TRBV10-1 to TRBJ2-7; 7 bases align to TRBD2. Germline loops: CDR1 WNHNN, CDR2 SYGVQD (reference sequence). This CDR3 has 13 residues. J lost 9 bases, V lost 4 bases, and 9 bases had no gene match. CDR3 sequence (DNA): TGCGCCAGCAGTGTGAGCGGGGAATCAGGGCAGTACTTC. This encodes CASSVSGESGQYF.

This clonotype was observed a handful of times. The V and J genes are TRBV6-1 and TRBJ1-4; D might be TRBD1 (5 bases). V lost 10 bases, J lost 8 bases, and 20 bases lay in between. Germline loops: CDR1 MNHNS, CDR2 SASEGT. This CDR3 has 14 residues. This CDR3 is CATQAGTAEEKLFF. The CDR3 coding sequence is TGTGCCACACAAGCCGGGACGGCGGAAGAAAAACTGTTTTTT.

This clonotype was counted many times. The chain uses TRBV24-1 and TRBJ1-5; D not certain. The V end was cut by 7 bases, the J end by 1 base, with 7 bases between. The CDR3 is made up of 13 amino acids. Per the germline V gene, CDR1 is KGHDR and CDR2 is SFDVKD. The CDR3, as DNA: TGTGCCACCAGCCCCCGAAGCAATCAGCCCCAGCATTTT. This sequence encodes CATSPRSNQPQHF.

In this sample, this clonotype turned up many times. The rearrangement links TRBV10-3 to TRBJ1-1, with D uncertain. This CDR3 region has 11 residues. CDR1 and CDR2 from the germline V gene are ENHRY and SYGVKD. Trimming shortened V by 6 bases and J by 2 bases, and 4 bases separated the two germline ends. The CDR3 bases are TGTGCCATCAGGGTTAACACTGAAGCTTTCTTT. Its protein product is CAIRVNTEAFF.

The chain has TRBV12-3 or TRBV12-4 and TRBJ1-1; D may be TRBD1 (6 bases). CDR3 length: 15 amino acids. V was trimmed by 3 bases and J by 7 bases, leaving 18 bases between them. CDR3 residues: CASSFATGTNLEAFF. The DNA for the CDR3 is TGTGCCAGCAGTTTCGCCACCGGGACAAACCTTGAAGCTTTCTTT.